This record covers a single TCR beta chain. This clone was seen once. Its antigen has not been determined. No base quality information exists; no much larger clone differs at one position. The record originates from a study of blood T cell repertoires in COVID-19 (dated by TCRdb to about 2020). Regarding the research as a whole: Samples from collaborators originated in the United States, Italy and Spain and spanned both the acute and convalescent phases of COVID-19. The repertoires were released in a freely available public database meant as a resource for research on the immune response to SARS-CoV-2. Samples were obtained from the ongoing ImmuneRACE study (first 160 participants) and from over 1,000 subjects provided by 6 global collaborators. The dataset comprised deeply sampled blood TCRbeta repertoires from subjects exposed to, actively infected with, or recovered from COVID-19. Sample metadata almost always included a de-identified subject ID, COVID-19 status, age in years and sex. The prospective study material was composed of cDNA or gDNA derived from T cells, B-cell-depleted T cells, or PBMCs. HLA class I and class II types, where available, came from metadata supplied by the sample provider rather than from assay-based typing. General conclusions and limits of the study: The quantity of clinical and demographic metadata differed by source and by participant and was supplied without curation.

Each collaborating institution followed its own protocols to collect whole blood in K2EDTA tubes. For TCRbeta analysis, collaborators shipped samples in one of three forms: frozen whole blood, isolated PBMCs, or DNA extracted from either of those sample types. TCRbeta CDR3 regions were amplified from genomic DNA using the immunoSEQ Assay, a bias-controlled multiplex PCR. The original pipeline was this. The number of nucleated cells in each sample was estimated from the amplification of reference gene primers within the assay. Sequence reads were collapsed and filtered to measure the absolute abundance of every unique TCRbeta CDR3 rearrangement. For each sample, productive Simpson clonality was calculated as the square root of Simpson's diversity index across productive rearrangements. The source is immuneACCESS, and TCRdb retained only in-frame sequences with V and J called. Part of the clones is not carried over; for the studies checked, unresolved V genes explain less than half of this, and the remainder is unexplained. That table gives V, J and clone size, and the DNA gave D and trimming. In all, the sample holds 150,000 to 200,000 clones, and 80% to 90% of those were seen once. Together, the top ten hold around 9% of the sample.

V gives up 7 bases and J gives up 6 bases, and the segment between their germline ends measures 18 bases. Spanning cysteine to phenylalanine, the CDR3 consists of 15 amino acids. Of all the DNA, just the CDR3 is kept, 45 bases in frame from base 1. From a lookup of the germline V gene, CDR1 and CDR2 are LGHNT and FRNRAP. This receptor chain uses TRBV12-5 and TRBJ2-2; TRBD1 could be the D gene, as 6 bases match. Sample: peripheral blood. The source of this sequence is a man aged 45-65 years with active or convalescent COVID-19. The nucleotides read TGTGCTAGTGCCACCGTACAGGGATTTGCCGGGGAGCTGTTTTTT. It translates to CASATVQGFAGELFF.